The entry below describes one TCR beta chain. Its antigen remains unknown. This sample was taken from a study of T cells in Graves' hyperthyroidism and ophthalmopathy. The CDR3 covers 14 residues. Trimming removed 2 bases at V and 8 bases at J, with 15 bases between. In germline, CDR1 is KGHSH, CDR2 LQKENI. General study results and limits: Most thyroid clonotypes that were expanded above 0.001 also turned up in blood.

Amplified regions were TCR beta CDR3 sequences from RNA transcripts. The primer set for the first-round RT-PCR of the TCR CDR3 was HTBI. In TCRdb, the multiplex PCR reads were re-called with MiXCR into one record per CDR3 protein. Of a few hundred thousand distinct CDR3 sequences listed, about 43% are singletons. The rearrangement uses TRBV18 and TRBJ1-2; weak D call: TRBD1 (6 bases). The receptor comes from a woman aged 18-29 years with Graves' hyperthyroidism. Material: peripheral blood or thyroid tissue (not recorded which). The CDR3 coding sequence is TGTGCCAGCTCACCATGGACGGAGGGGGACGGCTACACCTTC. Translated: CASSPWTEGDGYTF.